This T cell receptor beta chain was captured by sequencing in a study of beta chain features in type 1 diabetes. Points from the study as a whole: Across patients, naive, central memory and Treg TCRB repertoires exhibited apparently greater similarity than was observed across healthy donors. There were fewer insertions and more deletions at the VDJ junctions of type 1 diabetes patients. A potential influence of HLA type upon TCRB rearrangement remained unresolved herein.

Expressed TCRB transcripts were sequenced because the isolated RNA had all been reverse transcribed beforehand. The assay was immunoSEQ multiplex PCR, and TCRdb's table has in-frame clones only and misses some. The sample yields 250,000 to 300,000 clones, 7.5% to 9.5% seen once. This clone was found a few times. As yet, its antigen is unknown. Germline lookup yields CDR1 SNHLY and CDR2 FYNNEI. The CDR3 length is 16 residues. Losses at the gene ends were 4 bases for V and 1 base for J; bases not matched to a gene: 4. Sequenced sample: central memory CD4+ T cells from blood. This TCR was sampled from a woman under 30 in good health. V usage is TRBV2 and J usage is TRBJ2-2, with 9 positions matching TRBD1. CDR3 nucleotides: TGTGCCAGCAGTGGAGGACAGGGGCTGAACACCGGGGAGCTGTTTTTT. This encodes CASSGGQGLNTGELFF.